These 17 T cell receptor beta chains originate from one sample sequenced in a study of CD8 T cells in Susac syndrome. After extraction with the RNeasy kit, roughly 0.45 to 1 ug of the RNA was reverse transcribed using random hexamers. TCRdb re-called the immunoSEQ multiplex PCR reads through MiXCR, storing one row per CDR3 protein. The data hold some 300,000 distinct CDR3 sequences, with approximately 85% observed a single time. Sequenced material: CD8+ T cells from PBMCs. The receptors derive from a human donor with multiple sclerosis.

J is TRBJ2-1 and V is TRBV13, with 10 bases lining up with TRBD2. Germline V lookup: CDR1 PRHDT, CDR2 FYEKMQ (reference sequence). The CDR3 loop spans 17 amino acids. Trimming removed 3 bases from V and 0 bases from J; junction bases left unmatched: 5. CDR3 sequence reads: CASSFRSSGSSYNEQFF. DNA of the CDR3: TGTGCCAGCAGCTTCCGCTCTAGCGGGAGCTCCTACAATGAGCAGTTCTTC. Variable domain in full (rest from reference TRBV13 and TRBJ2-1): AAGVIQSPRHLIKEKRETATLKCYPIPRHDTVYWYQQGPGQDPQFLISFYEKMQSDKGSIPDRFSAQQFSDYHSELNMSSLELGDSALYFCASSFRSSGSSYNEQFFGPGTRLTVL.

This rearrangement joins TRBV13 to TRBJ2-7; 7 nucleotides line up with TRBD2. V lost 8 bases to trimming and J lost 3 bases; unmatched junction nucleotides: 7. CDR3 length: 13 amino acids. Germline V lookup: CDR1 PRHDT, CDR2 FYEKMQ (reference sequence). The CDR3: CASGFGEGYEQYF. Here the CDR3 DNA reads TGTGCCAGCGGTTTTGGGGAGGGCTACGAGCAGTACTTC.

This chain links TRBV4-2 with TRBJ1-4; D might be TRBD1 (5 bases). V was shortened by 3 bases and J by 8 bases, with 13 bases between the two germline ends. Looked up from germline, CDR1 is LGHNA and CDR2 is YNFKEQ. The CDR3 covers 14 residues. The CDR3 region has the DNA TGTGCCAGCAGCCAGGGCGGGGGGGAGGAAAAACTGTTTTTT. The encoded protein is CASSQGGGEEKLFF.

This clonotype was observed a handful of times. The chain employs TRBV9 and TRBJ2-7; 8 nucleotides agree with TRBD1. With 2 bases clipped from V and 6 bases from J, the junction kept 1 base outside the gene matches. The CDR3 loop spans 12 amino acids. Germline CDR1 SGDLS, CDR2 YYNGEE. The CDR3 loop is CASSVGQGEQYF. Written as DNA, the CDR3 is TGTGCCAGCAGCGTTGGACAGGGCGAGCAGTACTTC.

This rearrangement joins TRBV11-2 to TRBJ2-2; perhaps TRBD1 as D (6 bases). Trimming shortened V by 6 bases and J by 2 bases, and 10 bases separated the two germline ends. The germline V gene encodes CDR1 SGHAT and CDR2 FQNNGV. The CDR3 is made up of 14 amino acids. DNA of the CDR3: TGTGCCAGCAGAACAGGGCCTAACACCGGGGAGCTGTTTTTT. This translates into CASRTGPNTGELFF.

This chain links TRBV27 with TRBJ2-1, with D tentatively TRBD2 (6 bases). Germline-derived CDR1 and CDR2 are MNHEY and SMNVEV (reference sequence). The CDR3 totals 15 residues. The V end was cut by 3 bases, the J end by 4 bases, with 13 bases between. The CDR3 nucleotides are TGTGCCAGCAGTTTTCCGGGACTGGATTACAATGAGCAGTTCTTC. Translated, it gives CASSFPGLDYNEQFF.

The rearrangement links TRBV5-1 to TRBJ1-2, with D possibly being TRBD1 (5 bases). Trimming stripped 0 bases from V and 5 bases from J, with 14 bases between. Germline assignment: CDR1 SGHRS and CDR2 YFSETQ. CDR3 length: 15 residues. The DNA of the CDR3 is TGCGCCAGCAGCTTGGCGGTCGGGGCCCGATATGGCTACACCTTC. Protein sequence: CASSLAVGARYGYTF.

This rearrangement joins TRBV19 to TRBJ2-7, with 8 bases identical to TRBD2. The CDR3 totals 14 residues. Germline V lookup: CDR1 LNHDA, CDR2 SQIVND (reference sequence). V dropped 3 bases and J dropped 2; count of bases not matched to a gene: 3. Here the CDR3 DNA reads TGTGCCAGTAGTATCCTCGGGAGGGCCTACGAGCAGTACTTC. Its translation is CASSILGRAYEQYF. Full variable domain (missing parts from reference TRBV19 and TRBJ2-7): DGGITQSPKYLFRKEGQNVTLSCEQNLNHDAMYWYRQDPGQGLRLIYYSQIVNDFQKGDIAEGYSVSREKKESFPLTVTSAQKNPTAFYLCASSILGRAYEQYFGPGTRLTVT.

The chain links TRBV6-4 to TRBJ2-3; 8 nucleotides align to TRBD2. This CDR3 comprises 16 residues. Germline lookup yields CDR1 MRHNA and CDR2 SNTAGT. Trimming removed 4 bases from V and 0 bases from J; junction bases left unmatched: 6. The CDR3 bases are TGTGCCAGCAGTGGTCAAGCGGGGGCTAGCACAGATACGCAGTATTTT. This encodes CASSGQAGASTDTQYF.

The V call is TRBV5-6, the J call TRBJ2-1, with 8 bases matching TRBD2. J was trimmed by 4 bases and V by 3 bases; bases with no gene match: 18. The germline gives CDR1 SGHDT, CDR2 YYEEEE. The CDR3 runs 19 residues. CDR3 nucleotide sequence: TGTGCCAGCAGCTGGAGGCCCCAACCCGGGACTAGAGAATACAATGAGCAGTTCTTC. Translation: CASSWRPQPGTREYNEQFF.

The gene calls are TRBV27 and TRBJ2-6; unclear D gene. The CDR3 consists of 16 residues. CDR1 is MNHEY and CDR2 is SMNVEV in the germline V gene (reference sequence). V lost 5 bases to trimming and J lost 0 bases, with 11 bases between them. CDR3 sequence reads: CASSKAATSGANVLTF. CDR3 coding DNA: TGTGCCAGCAGTAAGGCAGCGACCTCTGGGGCCAACGTCCTGACTTTC. The entire variable domain, with the rest obtained from reference TRBV27 and TRBJ2-6, is as follows: EAQVTQNPRYLITVTGKKLTVTCSQNMNHEYMSWYRQDPGLGLRQIYYSMNVEVTDKGDVPEGYKVSRKEKRNFPLILESPSPNQTSLYFCASSKAATSGANVLTFGAGSRLTVL.

The chain carries TRBV4-1 and TRBJ2-7; maybe TRBD2 (5 bases). The germline gives CDR1 MGHRA, CDR2 YSYEKL. Trimming cost V 0 bases and J 0 bases, with 9 bases left between them. CDR3 size: 15 residues. CDR3 nucleotides: TGCGCCAGCAGCCAAGAGGAAGGAGGCTCCTACGAGCAGTACTTC. Encoded protein: CASSQEEGGSYEQYF.

This clonotype has more than one count but fewer than ten. The chain carries TRBV28 and TRBJ1-5, with 9 bases lining up with TRBD1. The J segment lost 3 bases and the V segment lost 3 bases, leaving 9 bases of the junction unmatched. Germline assignment: CDR1 MDHEN and CDR2 SYDVKM. This CDR3 contains 17 residues. CDR3 sequence reads: CASSLWGTGHSNQPQHF. In nucleotides, the CDR3 is TGTGCCAGCAGTTTGTGGGGGACAGGGCATTCCAATCAGCCCCAGCATTTT.

With respect to this clonotype: The junction and the germline gene differ at one end; a read error may be behind it. V usage is TRBV7-9 and J usage is TRBJ2-3; 10 positions match TRBD2. Per germline, CDR1 SEHNR and CDR2 FQNEAQ (reference sequence). There are 18 residues in the CDR3. The CDR3 DNA reads as TGTGCCAGCAGGCCTCTAGCGGGAGTACGTGGGTACACAGATGCGCAGTATTTT. Amino acid sequence: CASRPLAGVRGYTDAQYF.

The chain uses TRBV27 and TRBJ2-7, with TRBD1 identical over 7 bases. This CDR3 comprises 14 residues. CDR1 and CDR2 (germline): MNHEY, SMNVEV (reference sequence). V lost 7 bases and J lost 2; bases outside the gene matches: 8. In DNA form, the CDR3 reads TGTGCCAGCACGCCCGGGACAGTAACCTACGAGCAGTACTTC. Amino acids: CASTPGTVTYEQYF.

The chain is built from TRBV27 and TRBJ2-1; the match to TRBD2 covers 7 bases. The CDR3 covers 15 residues. The germline gives CDR1 MNHEY, CDR2 SMNVEV (reference sequence). V was pared by 5 bases and J by 2 bases, with 6 bases of the junction left unmatched. Written as DNA, the CDR3 is TGTGCCAGCAGTCCCTTCGGGGGGACCTACAATGAGCAGTTCTTC. Residues: CASSPFGGTYNEQFF.

CDR3 region: CASSPDYQQFF. The CDR3 DNA reads TGTGCCAGCAGTCCCGATTACCAGCAGTTCTTC. This sequence joins TRBV6-5 and TRBJ2-1; D is unresolved. The CDR3 is made up of 11 amino acids. CDR1 MNHEY and CDR2 SVGAGI come from the germline V gene. The ends were cut back, 5 bases at V and 11 bases at J, with 10 bases in the middle.